Following are 25 T cell receptor beta chains from one sample sequenced in a study of cytomegalovirus exposure and HLA in healthy donors. Clones were read by immunoSEQ multiplex PCR, and TCRdb kept only the in-frame ones, dropping some. There are 150,000 to 250,000 clones in the sample; 75% to 85% occur only once, and 10% to 15% lies in the top ten. Sequencing was carried out using PBMCs. Every receptor here comes from a woman in her 30s in good health and CMV-seropositive.

The chain couples TRBV5-1 to TRBJ2-7; D possibly corresponds to TRBD1 (7 bases). V lost 4 bases and J lost 7, with 21 bases in between. The CDR3 is made up of 15 amino acids. From germline, CDR1 is SGHRS and CDR2 YFSETQ. CDR3 DNA: TGCGCCAGCAGCGCGACGGCAGGGGGGAGTTTTGAGCAGTACTTC. It encodes CASSATAGGSFEQYF.

The rearrangement joins TRBV6-5 to TRBJ2-1; the D gene is possibly TRBD1 (5 bases). The germline CDR1 and CDR2 sequences are MNHEY and SVGAGI. The CDR3 extends over 14 amino acids. Trimming cost V 5 bases and J 7 bases, with 15 bases left between them. The CDR3 DNA is TGTGCCAGCAGTATAGACAGATCAACAAATGAGCAGTTCTTC. Encoded protein: CASSIDRSTNEQFF.

V gene TRBV29-1 combines with J gene TRBJ2-1; D perhaps matches TRBD2 (6 bases). The CDR3 spans 13 residues. V was clipped by 6 bases and J by 5 bases, with 14 bases between them. Germline assignment: CDR1 SQVTM and CDR2 ANQGSEA. Here the CDR3 reads CSVGLTGDNEQFF. CDR3 nucleotide sequence: TGCAGCGTGGGACTCACTGGGGACAATGAGCAGTTCTTC.

The J gene is TRBJ1-1, the V gene TRBV4-1; 9 bases line up with TRBD1. Per germline, CDR1 MGHRA and CDR2 YSYEKL. This CDR3 has 14 amino acids. The V and J ends lost 8 bases and 6 bases, in that order; junction bases with no gene match: 10. As DNA, the CDR3 is TGCGCCAGCCGGGACAGGGAGGTCGCTGCTGAAGCTTTCTTT. It codes for CASRDREVAAEAFF.

This chain joins TRBV11-2 and TRBJ1-1; TRBD1 matches at 9 bases. Per germline, CDR1 SGHAT and CDR2 FQNNGV. This CDR3 is built from 13 residues. V lost 6 bases to trimming and J lost 1 base; unmatched junction nucleotides: 0. The CDR3 bases are TGTGCCAGCAGGGGACAGGGGAACACTGAAGCTTTCTTT. As protein: CASRGQGNTEAFF.

This clone was observed a handful of times. The V gene is TRBV6-5, the J gene TRBJ2-7; no reliable D call. This CDR3 spans 14 amino acids. Trimming shortened V by 0 bases and J by 2 bases, and 8 bases separated the two germline ends. Germline loops: CDR1 MNHEY, CDR2 SVGAGI. DNA of the CDR3: TGTGCCAGCAGTTACTCGGCGGAAACCTACGAGCAGTACTTC. This gives the protein CASSYSAETYEQYF.

This chain links TRBV9 with TRBJ2-3; D is uncertain. Per germline, CDR1 SGDLS and CDR2 YYNGEE. V was cut by 4 bases and J by 5 bases, with 8 bases left in between. This CDR3 spans 12 amino acids. CDR3 DNA sequence: TGTGCCAGCAGCTTAACAATAGATACGCAGTATTTT. It encodes CASSLTIDTQYF.

The chain combines TRBV27 with TRBJ2-5, with a weak D call TRBD2 (5 bases). Germline CDR1 is MNHEY and CDR2 is SMNVEV (reference sequence). The CDR3 is 14 residues long. V lost 4 bases to trimming and J lost 3 bases, with 12 bases between them. The CDR3 nucleotides read TGTGCCAGCAGTTCCGGCGGGTGGGAAGAGACCCAGTACTTC. It is translated as CASSSGGWEETQYF.

The V call is TRBV28, the J call TRBJ1-5; 7 nucleotides agree with TRBD1. This CDR3 has 15 amino acids. The V gene's germline CDR1 is MDHEN and CDR2 SYDVKM. The V segment lost 2 bases and the J segment 0 bases; nucleotides outside the gene matches: 1. The CDR3 loop is CASSLPGGSNQPQHF. CDR3 in DNA: TGTGCCAGCAGTTTACCAGGGGGTAGCAATCAGCCCCAGCATTTT.

V gene TRBV19 combines with J gene TRBJ1-1; 7 nucleotides agree with TRBD1. Germline loops: CDR1 LNHDA, CDR2 SQIVND (reference sequence). The ends lost 4 bases at V and 0 bases at J; junction bases unmatched: 2. This CDR3 contains 14 residues. CDR3 nucleotide sequence: TGTGCCAGTAGTACGGGACAGTTGAACACTGAAGCTTTCTTT. Translating gives CASSTGQLNTEAFF. The entire variable domain, with the rest obtained from reference TRBV19 and TRBJ1-1, is as follows: DGGITQSPKYLFRKEGQNVTLSCEQNLNHDAMYWYRQDPGQGLRLIYYSQIVNDFQKGDIAEGYSVSREKKESFPLTVTSAQKNPTAFYLCASSTGQLNTEAFFGQGTRLTVV.

The chain employs TRBV7-9 and TRBJ1-2, with 7 positions matching TRBD1. The V gene end was trimmed by 1 base and the J gene end by 5 bases; junction bases not matched to a gene: 7. Germline CDR1 and CDR2: SEHNR and FQNEAQ (reference sequence). The CDR3 contains 15 residues. This chain's CDR3 is CASSLVETGMYGYTF. The CDR3 DNA sequence: TGTGCCAGCAGCTTAGTCGAGACAGGGATGTATGGCTACACCTTC.

This chain links TRBV11-2 with TRBJ2-2; perhaps TRBD1 as D (5 bases). This CDR3 has 16 amino acids. V gave up 6 bases and J gave up 9 bases, with 23 bases separating them. Germline assignment: CDR1 SGHAT and CDR2 FQNNGV. The chain's CDR3 is CASSEGEGVKMRELFF. The DNA of the CDR3 is TGTGCCAGCAGTGAAGGGGAAGGGGTAAAGATGCGGGAGCTGTTTTTT.

The chain carries TRBV2 and TRBJ2-1; TRBD2 matches 8 bases. J lost 9 bases, V lost 3 bases, and 10 bases had no gene match. CDR1 SNHLY and CDR2 FYNNEI come from the germline V gene. This CDR3 is built from 15 residues. The DNA for the CDR3 is TGTGCCAGCAGTGAGTCCGGGAGGGACTGGGGTGAGCAGTTCTTC. Protein sequence: CASSESGRDWGEQFF.

The chain employs TRBV5-4 and TRBJ2-6; weak D call: TRBD1 (5 bases). The CDR3 totals 16 residues. Trimming shortened V by 8 bases and J by 0 bases, and 15 bases separated the two germline ends. Germline lookup yields CDR1 SGHNT and CDR2 YYREEE (reference sequence). CDR3 amino acids: CASQGTGSSGANVLTF. The CDR3 DNA reads TGTGCCAGTCAGGGAACTGGTTCCTCTGGGGCCAACGTCCTGACTTTC.

The chain is built from TRBV7-8 and TRBJ2-6; TRBD1 matches 7 bases. Trimming took 3 bases from V and 4 from J; bases not matched to a gene: 18. The length of the CDR3 is 20 residues. Per germline, CDR1 SGHVS and CDR2 FQNEAQ. For the CDR3, the DNA is TGTGCCAGCAGCTTTCCACGGGACAGTAACCTTTCGCAAGGGGCCAACGTCCTGACTTTC. This encodes CASSFPRDSNLSQGANVLTF.

This chain joins TRBV27 and TRBJ2-3; D is perhaps TRBD1 (5 bases). Germline CDR1 is MNHEY and CDR2 is SMNVEV (reference sequence). Trimming left V 2 bases short and J 2 bases short, with 8 bases between. The CDR3 is 14 amino acids. The CDR3 nucleotides read TGTGCCAGCAGTTTAAACAGGAACACAGATACGCAGTATTTT. It translates to CASSLNRNTDTQYF.

The chain is built from TRBV20-1 and TRBJ1-1, with D possibly matching TRBD1 (6 bases). V gave up 5 bases and J gave up 10 bases, with 11 bases separating them. Per the germline V gene, CDR1 is DFQATT and CDR2 is SNEGSKA (reference sequence). The CDR3 consists of 10 residues. Here the CDR3 reads CSASQGRAFF. CDR3 in DNA: TGCAGTGCTTCCCAGGGGAGAGCTTTCTTT.

The chain links TRBV30 to TRBJ1-4, with D maybe TRBD1 (5 bases). Per the germline V gene, CDR1 is GTSNPN and CDR2 is SVGIG (reference sequence). V lost 2 bases and J 7 bases, leaving 14 bases between the germline ends. The CDR3 is 14 residues long. The CDR3: CAWSPGGSGEKLFF. As DNA, the CDR3 is TGTGCCTGGAGTCCCGGGGGATCGGGTGAAAAACTGTTTTTT.

This rearrangement joins TRBV6-1 to TRBJ2-2; D is unresolved. In germline, CDR1 is MNHNS, CDR2 SASEGT. With 4 bases removed from V and 5 bases from J, the gap between germline ends came to 14 bases. The CDR3 is 15 residues long. The CDR3 DNA is TGTGCCAGCAGTGCTTCAACAAGTTTTACCGGGGAGCTGTTTTTT. Translating it yields CASSASTSFTGELFF.

This clone occurred once. The V and J genes are TRBV6-5 and TRBJ1-1; TRBD1 might be the D (5 bases). Trimming left V 6 bases short and J 12 bases short, with 17 bases between. Looked up from germline, CDR1 is MNHEY and CDR2 is SVGAGI. The CDR3 totals 12 residues. The CDR3 DNA sequence: TGTGCCAGCAGCCGGGGTGTGGGGGGATCTTTCTTT. Encoded protein: CASSRGVGGSFF.

This rearrangement joins TRBV4-1 to TRBJ1-2; 11 bases are a match to TRBD1. V trimming: 0 bases; J trimming: 7 bases; junction bases outside the gene matches: 7. The germline gives CDR1 MGHRA, CDR2 YSYEKL. CDR3 length equals 16 residues. DNA for the CDR3: TGCGCCAGCAGCCAAGATCCAGGACAGGGGGCTACTGGCTACACCTTC. Translation gives CASSQDPGQGATGYTF.

The genes are TRBV5-4 and TRBJ1-4, with D possibly being TRBD1 (5 bases). CDR1 is SGHNT, CDR2 YYREEE, per germline (reference sequence). CDR3 length equals 14 residues. Deletions cut 4 bases from V and 8 bases from J, with 15 bases between. The CDR3 region is CASSPGGSGEKLFF. CDR3 bases: TGTGCCAGCAGCCCCGGGGGGTCTGGGGAAAAACTGTTTTTT.

The chain uses TRBV5-8 and TRBJ2-1; a weak D match, TRBD2 (6 bases). Trimming removed 4 bases at V and 12 bases at J, with 11 bases between. The CDR3 totals 11 residues. Germline CDR1 SGHTS, CDR2 YDEGEE. The CDR3: CASSLASVQFF. The DNA of the CDR3 is TGTGCCAGCAGCCTAGCGTCGGTGCAGTTCTTC.

The chain recombines TRBV28 with TRBJ2-7, with D tentatively TRBD2 (5 bases). The CDR3 is made up of 13 amino acids. V was clipped by 6 bases and J by 4 bases, with 13 bases between them. The germline CDR1 and CDR2 sequences are MDHEN and SYDVKM. The CDR3 loop reads CASRLLGEYEQYF. CDR3 sequence (DNA): TGTGCCAGCAGGTTACTCGGGGAGTACGAGCAGTACTTC.

J is TRBJ2-7 and V is TRBV5-1, with 10 positions matching TRBD2. V was clipped by 2 bases and J by 5 bases; unmatched bases: 4. CDR3 length: 14 amino acids. Germline V lookup: CDR1 SGHRS, CDR2 YFSETQ. In DNA form, the CDR3 reads TGCGCCAGCAGCTTTGGTCTAGCGGGGGACGAGCAGTACTTC. Its translation: CASSFGLAGDEQYF.